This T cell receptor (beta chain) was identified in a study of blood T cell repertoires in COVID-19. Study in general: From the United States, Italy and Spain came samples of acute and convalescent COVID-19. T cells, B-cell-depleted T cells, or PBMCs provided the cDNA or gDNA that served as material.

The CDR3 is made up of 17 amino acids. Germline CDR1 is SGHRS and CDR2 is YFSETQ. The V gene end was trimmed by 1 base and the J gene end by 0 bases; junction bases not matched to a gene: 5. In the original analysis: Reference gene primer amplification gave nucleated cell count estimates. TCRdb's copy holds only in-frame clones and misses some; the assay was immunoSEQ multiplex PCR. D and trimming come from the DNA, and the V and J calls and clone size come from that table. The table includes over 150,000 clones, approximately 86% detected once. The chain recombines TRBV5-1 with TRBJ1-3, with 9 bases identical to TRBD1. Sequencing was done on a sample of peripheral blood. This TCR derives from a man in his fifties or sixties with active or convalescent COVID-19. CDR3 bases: TGCGCCAGCAGCTTGTATTTACAGGGGGCCTCTGGAAACACCATATATTTT. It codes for CASSLYLQGASGNTIYF.